Listed here are 7 T cell receptor beta chains from one sample, sequenced in a study of T cell responses to AZD1222 COVID-19 vaccine. The repertoire was sequenced with immunoSEQ multiplex PCR; TCRdb's copy has only in-frame clones and lacks some. The sample has roughly 60,000 clones; 65% to 90% are singletons. The material was peripheral blood, obtained on day 0 of AZD1222 vaccination. The receptors stem from an adult in good health.

DNA for the CDR3: TGTGCCAGCAGCTCGGGACAGCCAAGGACCTTAGAGACCCAGTACTTC. This sequence encodes CASSSGQPRTLETQYF. The genes are TRBV7-2 and TRBJ2-5; 7 bases fit TRBD1. This CDR3 has 16 amino acids. CDR1 SGHTA and CDR2 FQGNSA come from the germline V gene. The V gene end was trimmed by 4 bases and the J gene end by 4 bases; junction bases not matched to a gene: 12.

This chain connects TRBV7-8 to TRBJ2-7; TRBD2 might be the D (6 bases). Germline V CDR1 and CDR2: SGHVS, FQNEAQ. The CDR3 runs to 13 residues. V was shortened by 5 bases and J by 5 bases, with 13 bases between the two germline ends. CDR3 loop: CASSPRLGDEQYF. CDR3 sequence (DNA): TGTGCCAGCAGCCCCAGACTAGGTGACGAGCAGTACTTC.

J is TRBJ2-3 and V is TRBV5-1; D remains ambiguous. The CDR3 consists of 14 residues. Trimming stripped 4 bases from V and 0 bases from J, with 9 bases between. CDR1 SGHRS and CDR2 YFSETQ come from the germline V gene. CDR3 nucleotides: TGCGCCAGCAGCGCTGCGACTAGCACAGATACGCAGTATTTT. Amino acids: CASSAATSTDTQYF.

As DNA, the CDR3 is TGTGCCTGCGGGCAGGGGACCTACAATGAGCAGTTCTTC. Translating it yields CACGQGTYNEQFF. This chain connects TRBV24-1 to TRBJ2-1; D possibly corresponds to TRBD1 (6 bases). Germline V gene lookup returns CDR1 KGHDR and CDR2 SFDVKD. This CDR3 is built from 13 residues. V was cut by 12 bases and J by 2 bases, with 13 bases left in between.

The rearrangement uses TRBV29-1 and TRBJ2-1; the D is unclear. Trimming left V 7 bases short and J 2 bases short, with 15 bases between. CDR3 length: 14 amino acids. Per the germline V gene, CDR1 is SQVTM and CDR2 is ANQGSEA. CDR3 sequence: CSDIRSATYNEQFF. The CDR3 DNA follows: TGCAGCGACATCCGATCCGCCACCTACAATGAGCAGTTCTTC.

This chain joins TRBV7-2 and TRBJ1-1; D is unclear. V was trimmed by 5 bases and J by 5 bases, leaving 21 bases between them. The germline V gene encodes CDR1 SGHTA and CDR2 FQGNSA. This CDR3 has 16 amino acids. The CDR3 DNA sequence: TGTGCCAGCAGCCCTCAGGCGGGATTCTTGTGGACTGAAGCTTTCTTT. Amino acid sequence: CASSPQAGFLWTEAFF.

This clone was seen a handful of times. This sequence joins TRBV4-3 and TRBJ1-1; 7 bases line up with TRBD1. CDR1 is LGHNA, CDR2 YSLEER, per germline. The CDR3 totals 14 residues. V lost 3 bases to trimming and J lost 2 bases; unmatched junction nucleotides: 3. CDR3 nucleotides: TGCGCCAGCAGCCATGGGGACAGTAACACTGAAGCTTTCTTT. It specifies CASSHGDSNTEAFF.